This TCR beta chain was profiled in a study of early T cells in non-severe SARS-CoV-2 infection. Study-wide results and limits: The study's VDJdb matching favored anti-spike CD8 responses and missed private and CD4 specificities.

Individually, cDNA molecules had unique molecular identifiers attached to them. TCRdb ran MiXCR on the 5' RACE reads and lists one entry per CDR3 protein. The sample lists fewer than 50,000 distinct CDR3 sequences; more than 10% were seen once. This clonotype was picked up many times. As yet, its antigen is unknown. This CDR3 is 12 amino acids long. Germline CDR1 is SQVTM and CDR2 is ANQGSEA. V lost 3 bases and J 8 bases, leaving 13 bases between the germline ends. The TCR originated in an adult who was a healthcare worker with PCR-confirmed SARS-CoV-2 infection or an uninfected control (not recorded which). The chain has TRBV29-1 and TRBJ1-2, with D possibly TRBD1 on 5 matching bases. Sequenced input: whole blood. The CDR3 is CSVDAGMRGYTF. CDR3 DNA: TGCAGCGTTGACGCAGGGATGAGAGGCTACACCTTC.